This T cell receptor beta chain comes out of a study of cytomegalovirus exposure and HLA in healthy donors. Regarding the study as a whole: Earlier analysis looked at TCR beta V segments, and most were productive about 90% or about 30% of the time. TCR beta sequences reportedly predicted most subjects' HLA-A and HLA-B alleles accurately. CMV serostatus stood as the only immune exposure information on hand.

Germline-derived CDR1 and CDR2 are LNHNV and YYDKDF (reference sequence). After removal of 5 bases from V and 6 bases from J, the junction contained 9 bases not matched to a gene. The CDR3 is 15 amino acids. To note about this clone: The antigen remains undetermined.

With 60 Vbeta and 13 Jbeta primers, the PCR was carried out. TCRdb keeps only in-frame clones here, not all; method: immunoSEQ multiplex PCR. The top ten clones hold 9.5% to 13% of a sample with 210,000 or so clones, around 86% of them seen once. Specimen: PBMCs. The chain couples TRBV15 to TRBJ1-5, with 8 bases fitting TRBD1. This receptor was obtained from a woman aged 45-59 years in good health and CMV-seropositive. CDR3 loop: CATSRTGRSGQPQHF. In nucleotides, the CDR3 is TGTGCCACCAGCCGGACAGGGCGATCGGGTCAGCCCCAGCATTTT.